This T cell receptor beta chain was sequenced in a study of blood T cell repertoires in COVID-19. Overall study: PBMCs, B-cell-depleted T cells, or T cells provided the cDNA or gDNA that made up the material.

Original analysis: Estimation of nucleated cell counts relied on the amplification of reference gene primers. The method was immunoSEQ multiplex PCR; TCRdb's version includes in-frame clones alone and lacks a portion of them. That table gives V, J and clone size, and the DNA gave D and trimming. This sample has 200,000 to 250,000 clones, with approximately 84% found just once. This CDR3 has 15 residues. The V and J ends lost 1 base and 2 bases, in that order; junction bases with no gene match: 0. Per the germline V gene, CDR1 is SGHVS and CDR2 is FQNEAQ. The sample taken for sequencing was peripheral blood. This sequence joins TRBV7-8 and TRBJ1-2, with 11 nucleotides matching TRBD1. The receptor was derived from a woman aged 25 to 45 who had recovered from COVID-19. The CDR3 here is CASSLGTGGNYGYTF. DNA for the CDR3: TGTGCCAGCAGCTTAGGGACAGGGGGCAACTATGGCTACACCTTC.